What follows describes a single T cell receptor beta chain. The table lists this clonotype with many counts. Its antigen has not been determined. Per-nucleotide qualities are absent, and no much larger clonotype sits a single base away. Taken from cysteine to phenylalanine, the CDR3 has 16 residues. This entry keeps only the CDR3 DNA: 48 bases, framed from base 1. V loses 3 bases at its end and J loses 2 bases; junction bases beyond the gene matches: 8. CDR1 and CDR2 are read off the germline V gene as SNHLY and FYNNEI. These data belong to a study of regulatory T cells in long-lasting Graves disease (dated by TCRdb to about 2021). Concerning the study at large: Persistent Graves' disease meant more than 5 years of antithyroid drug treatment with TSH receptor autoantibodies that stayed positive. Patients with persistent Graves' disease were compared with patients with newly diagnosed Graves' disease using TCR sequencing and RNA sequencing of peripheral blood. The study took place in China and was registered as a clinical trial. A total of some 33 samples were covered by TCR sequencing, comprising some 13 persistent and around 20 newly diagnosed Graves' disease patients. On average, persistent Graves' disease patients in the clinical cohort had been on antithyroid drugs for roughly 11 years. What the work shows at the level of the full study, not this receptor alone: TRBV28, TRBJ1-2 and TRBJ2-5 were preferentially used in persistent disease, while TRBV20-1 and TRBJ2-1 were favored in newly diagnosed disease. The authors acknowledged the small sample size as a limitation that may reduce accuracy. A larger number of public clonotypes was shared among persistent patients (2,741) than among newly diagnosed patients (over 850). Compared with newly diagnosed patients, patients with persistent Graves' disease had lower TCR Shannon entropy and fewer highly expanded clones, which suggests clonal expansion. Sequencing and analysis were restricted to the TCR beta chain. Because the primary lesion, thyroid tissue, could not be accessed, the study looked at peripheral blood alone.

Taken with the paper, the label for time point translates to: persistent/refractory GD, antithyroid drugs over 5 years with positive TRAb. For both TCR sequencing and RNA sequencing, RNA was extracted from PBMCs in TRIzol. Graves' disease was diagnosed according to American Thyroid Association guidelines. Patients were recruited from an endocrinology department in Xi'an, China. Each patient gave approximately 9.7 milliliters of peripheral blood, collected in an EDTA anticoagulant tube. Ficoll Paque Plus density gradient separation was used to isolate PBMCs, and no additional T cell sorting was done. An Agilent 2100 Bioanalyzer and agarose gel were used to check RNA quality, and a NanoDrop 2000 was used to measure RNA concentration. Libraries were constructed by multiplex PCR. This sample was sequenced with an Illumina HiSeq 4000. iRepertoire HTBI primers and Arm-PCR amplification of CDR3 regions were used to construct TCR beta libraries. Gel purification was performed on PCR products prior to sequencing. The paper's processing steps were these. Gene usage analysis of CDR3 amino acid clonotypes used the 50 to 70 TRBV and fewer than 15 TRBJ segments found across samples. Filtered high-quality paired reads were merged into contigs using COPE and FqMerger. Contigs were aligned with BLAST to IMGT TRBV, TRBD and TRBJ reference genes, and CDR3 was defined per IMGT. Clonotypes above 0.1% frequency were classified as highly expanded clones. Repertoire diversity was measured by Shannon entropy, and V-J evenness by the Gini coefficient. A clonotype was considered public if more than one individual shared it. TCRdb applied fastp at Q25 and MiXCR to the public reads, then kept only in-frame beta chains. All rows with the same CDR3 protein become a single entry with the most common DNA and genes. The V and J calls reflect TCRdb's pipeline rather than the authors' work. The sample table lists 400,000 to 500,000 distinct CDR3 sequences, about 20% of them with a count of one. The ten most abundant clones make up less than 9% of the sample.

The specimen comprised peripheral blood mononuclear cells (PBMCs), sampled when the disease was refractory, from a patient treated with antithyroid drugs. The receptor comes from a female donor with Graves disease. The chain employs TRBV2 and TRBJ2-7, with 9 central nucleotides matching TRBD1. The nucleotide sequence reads TGTGCCAGCAGTGATTCAGACAGGGGGGTTACCTACGAGCAGTACTTC. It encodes CASSDSDRGVTYEQYF.